One sample yielded the 22 T cell receptor beta chains listed below, sequenced in a study of blood T cell repertoires in COVID-19. TCRdb's copy holds only in-frame clones and misses some; the assay was immunoSEQ multiplex PCR. The table records a few hundred thousand clones, around 89% of them present only once. Input material: PBMCs or T cells enriched from blood (not recorded which). The receptors were gathered from a woman under 30 who had recovered from COVID-19.

The rearrangement joins TRBV15 to TRBJ1-5, with 8 bases lining up with TRBD1. Germline CDR1 reads LNHNV; CDR2 reads YYDKDF (reference sequence). Trimming took 8 bases from V and 0 from J; bases not matched to a gene: 3. CDR3 length: 14 amino acids. The CDR3 region is CATRTGNSNQPQHF. The CDR3 bases are TGTGCCACCCGGACAGGGAATAGCAATCAGCCCCAGCATTTT.

The gene calls are TRBV5-8 and TRBJ1-6, with TRBD1 identical over 9 bases. CDR3 length equals 15 residues. With V trimmed by 4 bases and J by 7 bases, 6 bases remained unmatched. CDR1 is SGHTS and CDR2 is YDEGEE in the germline V gene. CDR3 sequence: CASSPRTGVNSPLHF. The CDR3 nucleotides read TGTGCCAGCAGCCCCAGGACAGGGGTGAATTCACCCCTCCACTTT. The full variable domain, completed using reference TRBV5-8 and TRBJ1-6, is EAGVTQSPTHLIKTRGQQATLRCSPISGHTSVYWYQQALGLGLQFLLWYDEGEERNRGNFPPRFSGRQFPNYSSELNVNALELEDSALYLCASSPRTGVNSPLHFGNGTRLTVT.

The gene calls are TRBV2 and TRBJ1-5, with D possibly being TRBD1 (6 bases). Germline V gives CDR1 SNHLY, CDR2 FYNNEI. Trimming took off 6 bases at V and 7 bases at J, with 13 bases between the two ends. The CDR3 has 13 amino acids. The CDR3 DNA sequence: TGTGCCAGCAGGAACCTGGGGGCCCAGCCCCAGCATTTT. It is translated as CASRNLGAQPQHF.

This chain joins TRBV9 and TRBJ2-6; possibly TRBD1 for D (6 bases). Germline V gene sequence: CDR1 SGDLS, CDR2 YYNGEE. This CDR3 has 16 amino acids. The ends were cut back, 6 bases at V and 0 bases at J, with 13 bases in the middle. In nucleotides, the CDR3 is TGTGCCAGCACGAGGACAGTCAACTCTGGGGCCAACGTCCTGACTTTC. The encoded protein is CASTRTVNSGANVLTF.

Comments on this clone: One junction end disagrees with the germline gene, perhaps due to a read error. CDR3 residues: CASSPGLANTGELFF. The CDR3 nucleotides are TGTGCTAGCAGCCCCGGACTAGCGAACACCGGGGAGCTGTTTTTT. The J gene is TRBJ2-2, the V gene TRBV7-7; 7 bases match TRBD2. Per the germline V gene, CDR1 is SSHAT and CDR2 is FNYEAQ (reference sequence). The CDR3 is 15 amino acids.

The rearrangement joins TRBV30 to TRBJ2-3; 7 bases align to TRBD2. This CDR3 has 14 residues. Germline CDR1 reads GTSNPN; CDR2 reads SVGIG (reference sequence). V lost 1 base, J lost 4 bases, and 5 bases stayed unmatched. The DNA for the CDR3 is TGTGCCTGGAGTGGGACTAGGAGGGCAGATACGCAGTATTTT. The encoded protein is CAWSGTRRADTQYF.

This chain connects TRBV3-1 (or the pseudogene TRBV3-2) to TRBJ2-7, with D possibly matching TRBD2 (5 bases). The CDR3 covers 13 residues. In germline, CDR1 is LGHDT, CDR2 YNNKEL (reference sequence). V shed 0 bases and J shed 4 bases, with 7 bases lying between them. DNA of the CDR3: TGTGCCAGCAGCCAAGATCCGGGGTACGAGCAGTACTTC. Its translation: CASSQDPGYEQYF.

This clone showed up just once. This chain uses TRBV18 with TRBJ1-3; 9 bases align to TRBD1. CDR1 and CDR2 (germline): KGHSH, LQKENI. V lost 3 bases, J lost 1 base, and 7 bases stayed unmatched. This CDR3 has 17 residues. The CDR3: CASSPPGQGGSGNTIYF. The CDR3 nucleotides read TGTGCCAGCTCACCTCCGGGACAGGGCGGATCTGGAAACACCATATATTTT. The full variable domain, its missing parts supplied by reference TRBV18 and TRBJ1-3, is NAGVMQNPRHLVRRRGQEARLRCSPMKGHSHVYWYRQLPEEGLKFMVYLQKENIIDESGMPKERFSAEFPKEGPSILRIQQVVRGDSAAYFCASSPPGQGGSGNTIYFGEGSWLTVV.

This chain joins TRBV6-2 or TRBV6-3 and TRBJ1-5; 9 nucleotides align to TRBD1. The CDR3 runs 18 residues. The V gene end was trimmed by 2 bases and the J gene end by 5 bases; junction bases not matched to a gene: 13. CDR1 and CDR2 (germline): MNHEY, SVGEGT. The CDR3 region has the DNA TGTGCCAGCAGTTACCTGGGACAGGGTTTGGGAAGGGATCAGCCCCAGCATTTT. Translating gives CASSYLGQGLGRDQPQHF.

This chain connects TRBV30 to TRBJ1-1; TRBD1 matches at 7 bases. Germline V gene sequence: CDR1 GTSNPN, CDR2 SVGIG (reference sequence). This CDR3 has 16 residues. V trimming: 1 base; J trimming: 0 bases; junction bases outside the gene matches: 8. As DNA, the CDR3 is TGTGCCTGGAGTGGAGGACAGGCATACATGAACACTGAAGCTTTCTTT. It translates to CAWSGGQAYMNTEAFF.

The chain couples TRBV5-6 to TRBJ1-1; TRBD1 matches 8 bases. Germline loops: CDR1 SGHDT, CDR2 YYEEEE. The CDR3 runs to 13 residues. The junction had 3 bases not matched to a gene; V was cut back by 4 bases and J by 4 bases. This CDR3 reads CASSPGQGTEAFF. The CDR3 region has the DNA TGTGCCAGCAGCCCTGGACAGGGCACTGAAGCTTTCTTT.

This sequence joins TRBV7-2 and TRBJ2-1; the D gene is possibly TRBD1 (6 bases). Per the germline V gene, CDR1 is SGHTA and CDR2 is FQGNSA. The CDR3 covers 14 residues. V lost 2 bases and J lost 6, with 11 bases in between. The CDR3 coding sequence is TGTGCCAGCAGCTTATTCCAGGGGACCAATGAGCAGTTCTTC. Its protein is CASSLFQGTNEQFF. Complete variable domain (other parts from reference TRBV7-2 and TRBJ2-1): GAGVSQSPSNKVTEKGKDVELRCDPISGHTALYWYRQSLGQGLEFLIYFQGNSAPDKSGLPSDRFSAERTGGSVSTLTIQRTQQEDSAVYLCASSLFQGTNEQFFGPGTRLTVL.

The chain carries TRBV9 and TRBJ1-5; D uncertain. The germline CDR1 and CDR2 sequences are SGDLS and YYNGEE. This CDR3 has 14 residues. The V end lost 0 bases, the J end lost 3 bases, and 7 bases lay between the germline ends. CDR3 residues: CASSVGLDNQPQHF. DNA of the CDR3: TGTGCCAGCAGCGTAGGACTAGACAATCAGCCCCAGCATTTT. Together with reference TRBV9 and TRBJ1-5, the CDR3 gives the full variable domain: DSGVTQTPKHLITATGQRVTLRCSPRSGDLSVYWYQQSLDQGLQFLIQYYNGEERAKGNILERFSAQQFPDLHSELNLSSLELGDSALYFCASSVGLDNQPQHFGDGTRLSIL.

The rearrangement uses TRBV28 and TRBJ1-6, with TRBD1 as a possible D gene (6 bases). The CDR3 spans 15 residues. Per the germline V gene, CDR1 is MDHEN and CDR2 is SYDVKM. V was clipped by 5 bases and J by 5 bases, with 13 bases between them. As DNA, the CDR3 is TGTGCCAGCAGTCCCGCGGACAGACATAATTCACCCCTCCACTTT. Encoded protein: CASSPADRHNSPLHF.

The rearrangement uses TRBV7-9 and TRBJ2-3; perhaps TRBD2 as D (6 bases). V lost 5 bases, J lost 2 bases, and 20 bases lay in between. The CDR3 sequence is 17 residues long. Germline V lookup: CDR1 SEHNR, CDR2 FQNEAQ (reference sequence). CDR3 DNA sequence: TGTGCCAGCAGCCGGGCGGACGGCGGGGCGGACACAGATACGCAGTATTTT. This translates into CASSRADGGADTDTQYF. Complete variable domain (other parts from reference TRBV7-9 and TRBJ2-3): DTGVSQNPRHKITKRGQNVTFRCDPISEHNRLYWYRQTLGQGPEFLTYFQNEAQLEKSRLLSDRFSAERPKGSFSTLEIQRTEQGDSAMYLCASSRADGGADTDTQYFGPGTRLTVL.

The V call is TRBV6-2 or TRBV6-3, the J call TRBJ2-2; D uncertain. Between the trimmed V and J ends, which lost 6 bases and 6 bases, there was a span of 17 bases. The germline V gene encodes CDR1 MNHEY and CDR2 SVGEGT. The CDR3 contains 15 residues. This CDR3 is CASSQLVPLPGELFF. The CDR3 DNA follows: TGTGCCAGCAGCCAACTCGTCCCCCTGCCCGGGGAGCTGTTTTTT.

The rearrangement uses TRBV19 and TRBJ1-4; D is ambiguous. The germline CDR1 and CDR2 sequences are LNHDA and SQIVND (reference sequence). The V end was cut by 5 bases, the J end by 7 bases, with 14 bases between. CDR3 length equals 14 residues. CDR3 protein: CASSLVTGVEKLFF. The CDR3 nucleotides are TGTGCCAGTAGTTTGGTGACCGGGGTTGAAAAACTGTTTTTT.

V gene TRBV18 combines with J gene TRBJ2-1, with TRBD2 identical over 14 bases. Germline CDR1 and CDR2: KGHSH and LQKENI. The CDR3 extends over 17 amino acids. V shed 5 bases and J 9 bases; nucleotides not matched to a gene: 12. Here the CDR3 reads CASSSLIGLAGGAEQFF. The CDR3 DNA reads TGTGCCAGCTCATCCCTTATTGGACTAGCGGGGGGCGCTGAGCAGTTCTTC. Using reference TRBV18 and TRBJ2-1 for the parts outside the CDR3, the full variable domain is NAGVMQNPRHLVRRRGQEARLRCSPMKGHSHVYWYRQLPEEGLKFMVYLQKENIIDESGMPKERFSAEFPKEGPSILRIQQVVRGDSAAYFCASSSLIGLAGGAEQFFGPGTRLTVL.

The rearrangement joins TRBV9 to TRBJ1-2; 7 bases fit TRBD1. CDR1 is SGDLS and CDR2 is YYNGEE in the germline V gene. V lost 4 bases, J lost 7 bases, and 4 bases stayed unmatched. The CDR3 spans 12 residues. CDR3 DNA sequence: TGTGCCAGCAGCCCGACAGGGTTTGGCTACACCTTC. It yields the protein CASSPTGFGYTF.

The genes are TRBV2 and TRBJ2-5; 10 nucleotides align to TRBD1. Trimming at V came to 6 bases and at J to 5 bases, leaving 6 bases not matched to a gene. Germline V CDR1 and CDR2: SNHLY, FYNNEI. This CDR3 spans 14 amino acids. As DNA, the CDR3 is TGTGCCAGCAGCGAGACAGGGGGCAGGGAGACCCAGTACTTC. It yields the protein CASSETGGRETQYF.

The chain couples TRBV9 to TRBJ2-1, with TRBD2 matching over 8 bases. This CDR3 spans 15 amino acids. Per the germline V gene, CDR1 is SGDLS and CDR2 is YYNGEE. V lost 4 bases, J lost 3 bases, and 6 bases stayed unmatched. CDR3 sequence reads: CASSTSGADYNEQFF. The CDR3 bases are TGTGCCAGCAGCACTAGCGGAGCTGACTACAATGAGCAGTTCTTC.

The CDR3 DNA reads TGTGCCAGCAGTTTAGGGACTGAGCGAACCTACGAGCAGTACTTC. Amino acid sequence: CASSLGTERTYEQYF. The chain combines TRBV28 with TRBJ2-7; possibly TRBD2 for D (6 bases). In germline, CDR1 is MDHEN, CDR2 SYDVKM. This CDR3 is built from 15 residues. Deletions cut 2 bases from V and 2 bases from J, with 13 bases between.